The T cell receptor (beta chain) under discussion was sequenced for a study of metastatic and nonmetastatic thyroid tumors. This clone came up many times. Within the sample, other DNA sequences also encode this same CDR3. V dropped 1 base and J dropped 6; count of bases not matched to a gene: 1. Germline CDR1 is SNHLY and CDR2 is FYNNEI. CDR3 size: 13 residues. Original handling: Clinicopathological groups of papillary thyroid cancer showed CDR3 differences that were used to build a distant-metastasis classifier. TCRdb re-called the PCR reads via MiXCR. The V and J calls follow TCRdb's processing rather than the paper's. The data show tens of thousands of clones, with about 4% seen just once and around 24% held by the top ten. Until they underwent thyroid surgery, no patient had received any treatment.

The sequenced sample consisted of blood. The sequence derives from a female donor with papillary thyroid cancer or a benign thyroid nodule (not recorded which). Some clones in this sample may be carry-over from other donors' samples. The chain is built from TRBV2 and TRBJ1-1; TRBD1 matches 8 bases. The DNA of the CDR3 is TGTGCCAGCAGTGAAGGGACAGGGCCTGAAGCTTTCTTT. Translated: CASSEGTGPEAFF. Drawing the rest from reference TRBV2 and TRBJ1-1, the complete variable domain is EPEVTQTPSHQVTQMGQEVILRCVPISNHLYFYWYRQILGQKVEFLVSFYNNEISEKSEIFDDQFSVERPDGSNFTLKIRSTKLEDSAMYFCASSEGTGPEAFFGQGTRLTVV.